One and the same sample provided the 25 T cell receptor beta chains below, sequenced in a study of T cells after yellow fever vaccination. TCRdb fed the 5' RACE reads into MiXCR, producing one record per CDR3 protein. The table includes 250,000 to 300,000 distinct CDR3 sequences, 8.7% detected once. Sequencing used CD4+ T cells sorted from PBMCs, obtained 5 days after the yellow fever booster vaccination. Receptors were obtained from a man aged 18 to 35 who received the YFV17D yellow fever vaccine.

This clonotype was observed at least ten times. The rearrangement joins TRBV7-9 to TRBJ1-1, with 9 bases matching TRBD1. There are 15 residues in the CDR3. Germline values: CDR1 SEHNR, CDR2 FQNEAQ (reference sequence). The V segment lost 5 bases and the J segment 4 bases; nucleotides outside the gene matches: 8. This CDR3 is CASSDNRGLSTEAFF. CDR3 in DNA: TGTGCCAGCAGCGATAACAGGGGGCTGAGCACTGAAGCTTTCTTT.

The V call is TRBV12-3 or TRBV12-4, the J call TRBJ2-1; D gene unclear. Trimming left V 3 bases short and J 8 bases short, with 5 bases between. This CDR3 comprises 11 residues. CDR3 protein: CASSFRHEQFF. The CDR3 nucleotides read TGTGCCAGCAGTTTTAGGCATGAGCAGTTCTTC.

The gene calls are TRBV5-4 and TRBJ2-5; perhaps TRBD2 as D (6 bases). Trimming shortened V by 0 bases and J by 9 bases, and 15 bases separated the two germline ends. CDR1 and CDR2 (germline): SGHNT, YYREEE (reference sequence). CDR3 size: 14 residues. The CDR3 sequence is CASSLDFGGNPQYF. CDR3 DNA sequence: TGTGCCAGCAGCTTGGATTTTGGGGGGAATCCCCAGTACTTC. Variable domain in full (rest from reference TRBV5-4 and TRBJ2-5): ETGVTQSPTHLIKTRGQQVTLRCSSQSGHNTVSWYQQALGQGPQFIFQYYREEENGRGNFPPRFSGLQFPNYSSELNVNALELDDSALYLCASSLDFGGNPQYFGPGTRLLVL.

V gene TRBV29-1 combines with J gene TRBJ2-3; D could derive from TRBD1 or TRBD2 (5 bases each). The CDR3 consists of 15 residues. CDR1 is SQVTM, CDR2 ANQGSEA, per germline. V lost 4 bases and J lost 0, with 14 bases in between. The CDR3 spells CSVGGAYASTDTQYF. CDR3 coding DNA: TGCAGCGTTGGAGGGGCCTATGCTAGCACAGATACGCAGTATTTT.

This clonotype was detected only a few times. As DNA, the CDR3 is TGCAGCGTTGACACAGTGAACACTGAAGCTTTCTTT. Translated: CSVDTVNTEAFF. The chain is built from TRBV29-1 and TRBJ1-1, with unresolved D. Looked up from germline, CDR1 is SQVTM and CDR2 is ANQGSEA. CDR3 length equals 12 residues. Deletions cut 3 bases from V and 0 bases from J, with 5 bases between.

This rearrangement joins TRBV5-1 to TRBJ2-6, with 7 bases identical to TRBD1. Unmatched junction bases numbered 13, after V lost 4 bases and J lost 0 bases. Per the germline V gene, CDR1 is SGHRS and CDR2 is YFSETQ. CDR3 length: 19 residues. The CDR3 coding sequence is TGCGCCAGCAGCCGGACGACAGGGCCAACGCACTCTGGGGCCAACGTCCTGACTTTC. This gives the protein CASSRTTGPTHSGANVLTF.

V is TRBV29-1 and J is TRBJ2-3, with D unresolved. Between the trimmed V and J ends, which lost 5 bases and 1 base, there was a span of 13 bases. The CDR3 totals 14 residues. Per the germline V gene, CDR1 is SQVTM and CDR2 is ANQGSEA. The CDR3 protein is CSVSAGPGTDTQYF. Here the CDR3 DNA reads TGCAGCGTTTCAGCAGGCCCTGGCACAGATACGCAGTATTTT.

About this clonotype: A much bigger clone sits one base away, suggesting this may be a read error. The chain joins TRBV10-3 to TRBJ1-1; perhaps TRBD1 as D (5 bases). This CDR3 comprises 13 residues. From germline, CDR1 is ENHRY and CDR2 SYGVKD. The CDR3, as DNA: TGTGCCATCAATTTTCAGGGCGGCACTGAAGATTTCTTT. It encodes CAINFQGGTEDFF.

The chain employs TRBV9 and TRBJ1-3; D unclear. The V and J ends lost 0 bases and 0 bases respectively, with 4 bases between them. The germline V gene has CDR1 SGDLS and CDR2 YYNGEE. The CDR3 extends over 14 amino acids. CDR3 residues: CASSVAYSGNTIYF. The CDR3 DNA reads as TGTGCCAGCAGCGTAGCGTACTCTGGAAACACCATATATTTT.

V and J are TRBV10-3 and TRBJ2-5; 12 positions match TRBD2. V was clipped by 6 bases and J by 9 bases; unmatched bases: 14. CDR1 is ENHRY and CDR2 is SYGVKD in the germline V gene. The CDR3 length is 16 residues. CDR3 sequence reads: CAISDPLAGGPRAQYF. The CDR3 DNA reads as TGTGCCATCAGCGACCCACTAGCGGGGGGCCCGCGGGCCCAGTACTTC.

Many counts were recorded for this clonotype. The V and J genes are TRBV20-1 and TRBJ2-7, with D unresolved. Trimming pared 7 bases from V and 0 bases from J, leaving 10 bases between. Germline V gene lookup returns CDR1 DFQATT and CDR2 SNEGSKA (reference sequence). The CDR3 sequence is 12 residues long. DNA for the CDR3: TGCAGTGTTGAGGATCTCTCCTACGAGCAGTACTTC. Amino acids: CSVEDLSYEQYF.

This clonotype appeared a few times. The chain joins TRBV7-2 to TRBJ2-2, with D unresolved. Germline V gene lookup returns CDR1 SGHTA and CDR2 FQGNSA. This CDR3 comprises 15 residues. V was clipped by 3 bases and J by 6 bases, with 14 bases between them. Here the CDR3 reads CASSFGSWWAGELFF. DNA for the CDR3: TGTGCCAGCAGCTTCGGGTCCTGGTGGGCCGGGGAGCTGTTTTTT. The full variable domain, with the rest looked up from reference TRBV7-2 and TRBJ2-2, is GAGVSQSPSNKVTEKGKDVELRCDPISGHTALYWYRQSLGQGLEFLIYFQGNSAPDKSGLPSDRFSAERTGGSVSTLTIQRTQQEDSAVYLCASSFGSWWAGELFFGEGSRLTVL.

By frequency in the sample, this clonotype is medium-sized. This rearrangement joins TRBV7-2 to TRBJ2-3, with 12 bases aligning to TRBD2. Germline loops: CDR1 SGHTA, CDR2 FQGNSA. The CDR3 consists of 17 residues. Germline trimming cut 5 bases from V and 0 bases from J; bases unmatched to any gene: 6. For the CDR3, the DNA is TGTGCCAGCAGCCCAAGGACTAGCGGGGCTAGCACAGATACGCAGTATTTT. Translating gives CASSPRTSGASTDTQYF.

This rearrangement joins TRBV2 to TRBJ2-2; tentatively, D is TRBD1 or TRBD2 (6 bases each). There are 16 residues in the CDR3. Looked up from germline, CDR1 is SNHLY and CDR2 is FYNNEI. V was cut by 2 bases and J by 6 bases, with 16 bases left in between. The DNA of the CDR3 is TGTGCCAGCAGTGAACTTCCTTCGGGGGCAGCCGGGGAGCTGTTTTTT. Its protein product is CASSELPSGAAGELFF. The full variable domain, rest sourced from reference TRBV2 and TRBJ2-2, is EPEVTQTPSHQVTQMGQEVILRCVPISNHLYFYWYRQILGQKVEFLVSFYNNEISEKSEIFDDQFSVERPDGSNFTLKIRSTKLEDSAMYFCASSELPSGAAGELFFGEGSRLTVL.

This clonotype showed up just once. This chain links TRBV5-1 with TRBJ2-3; 8 bases are a match to TRBD1. Germline lookup yields CDR1 SGHRS and CDR2 YFSETQ. The CDR3 is 17 amino acids. With V trimmed by 1 base and J by 4 bases, 11 bases remained unmatched. The CDR3 protein is CASSLPRTGRGADTQYF. For the CDR3, the DNA is TGCGCCAGCAGCTTGCCCCGGACAGGGAGAGGGGCAGATACGCAGTATTTT. Full variable domain (outside the CDR3, taken from reference TRBV5-1 and TRBJ2-3): KAGVTQTPRYLIKTRGQQVTLSCSPISGHRSVSWYQQTPGQGLQFLFEYFSETQRNKGNFPGRFSGRQFSNSRSEMNVSTLELGDSALYLCASSLPRTGRGADTQYFGPGTRLTVL.

This clonotype was recorded many times. The chain has TRBV24-1 and TRBJ1-1, with a possible D match to TRBD1 (5 bases). The CDR3 contains 12 residues. V was cut by 3 bases and J by 10 bases, with 11 bases left in between. CDR1 and CDR2 (germline): KGHDR, SFDVKD. The DNA for the CDR3 is TGTGCCACCAGTGATAAATGGGGGTCAGCTTTCTTT. Translation: CATSDKWGSAFF.

V and J are TRBV5-1 and TRBJ2-1; TRBD2 aligns across 9 bases. Germline trimming cut 7 bases from V and 8 bases from J; bases unmatched to any gene: 10. This CDR3 has 14 amino acids. Germline lookup yields CDR1 SGHRS and CDR2 YFSETQ. The CDR3 region has the DNA TGCGCCAGCCGGAAGCGGGGGGACTCCTATGAGCAGTTCTTC. Translating it yields CASRKRGDSYEQFF.

The chain employs TRBV7-2 and TRBJ2-1; D possibly corresponds to TRBD2 (6 bases). Looked up from germline, CDR1 is SGHTA and CDR2 is FQGNSA. V gave up 1 base and J gave up 3 bases, with 13 bases separating them. The CDR3 loop spans 16 amino acids. The CDR3 protein is CASSLDRGSNYNEQFF. Here the CDR3 DNA reads TGTGCCAGCAGCTTAGATCGGGGGTCAAACTACAATGAGCAGTTCTTC.

The chain joins TRBV5-8 to TRBJ1-1, with D perhaps matching TRBD1 (6 bases). V lost 5 bases, J lost 0 bases, and 20 bases lay in between. Germline V gives CDR1 SGHTS, CDR2 YDEGEE. This CDR3 region has 17 residues. The CDR3 loop reads CASRISRGPKMNTEAFF. CDR3 in DNA: TGTGCCAGCAGAATTTCCAGGGGACCCAAGATGAACACTGAAGCTTTCTTT.

This clonotype was detected a few times. J is TRBJ1-4 and V is TRBV10-3; TRBD1 agrees at 7 bases. Unmatched junction bases numbered 6, after V lost 5 bases and J lost 6 bases. The CDR3 contains 14 residues. Germline values: CDR1 ENHRY, CDR2 SYGVKD. This chain's CDR3 is CAISRDRGDEKLFF. The CDR3 DNA sequence: TGTGCCATCAGTAGGGACAGAGGAGATGAAAAACTGTTTTTT.

In regard to this clonotype: The conserved phenylalanine or tryptophan normally closing the CDR3 is absent here, so this likely arose from a read error. The chain couples TRBV5-1 to TRBJ2-3, with 10 bases that match TRBD2. Germline CDR1 SGHRS, CDR2 YFSETQ. CDR3 size: 17 residues. After removal of 2 bases from V and 3 bases from J, the junction contained 9 bases not matched to a gene. The CDR3 here is CASSLKRGGPGTDTQYS. CDR3 DNA sequence: TGCGCCAGCAGCTTAAAGCGGGGGGGCCCGGGGACAGATACGCAGTATTCT.

This clonotype showed up many times. This chain links TRBV7-2 with TRBJ2-7, with D perhaps TRBD1 (6 bases). This CDR3 comprises 13 residues. V was shortened by 5 bases and J by 3 bases, with 11 bases between the two germline ends. CDR1 and CDR2 from the germline V gene are SGHTA and FQGNSA. For the CDR3, the DNA is TGTGCCAGCAGCCGACAGGCAAACTACGAGCAGTACGTC. Translating it yields CASSRQANYEQYV.

The chain combines TRBV2 with TRBJ2-7; D uncertain. The CDR3 covers 15 residues. V gave up 2 bases and J gave up 0 bases, with 11 bases separating them. Germline V gene sequence: CDR1 SNHLY, CDR2 FYNNEI. For the CDR3, the DNA is TGTGCCAGCAGTGAAAGTTTAGGGCACTCCTACGAGCAGTACGTC. This encodes CASSESLGHSYEQYV.

This clonotype was counted between two and nine times. This rearrangement joins TRBV5-1 to TRBJ2-3; no definite D call. Germline CDR1 SGHRS, CDR2 YFSETQ. V was pared by 1 base and J by 1 base, with 7 bases between. The CDR3 totals 14 residues. CDR3 DNA sequence: TGCGCCAGCAGCTTGTACTCGCGCACAGATACGCAGTATTTT. Its protein is CASSLYSRTDTQYF. The whole variable domain, remainder taken from reference TRBV5-1 and TRBJ2-3, is KAGVTQTPRYLIKTRGQQVTLSCSPISGHRSVSWYQQTPGQGLQFLFEYFSETQRNKGNFPGRFSGRQFSNSRSEMNVSTLELGDSALYLCASSLYSRTDTQYFGPGTRLTVL.

This sequence joins TRBV20-1 and TRBJ1-1; D is ambiguous. Germline V CDR1 and CDR2: DFQATT, SNEGSKA (reference sequence). V lost 6 bases, J lost 5 bases, and 13 bases lay in between. The CDR3 contains 12 residues. The CDR3 region has the DNA TGCAGTGCGAGGACGCGCGGGACTGAAGCTTTCTTT. Translation: CSARTRGTEAFF.